A single sample is the source of the 4 T cell receptor beta chains below, sequenced in a study of blood T cell repertoires in COVID-19. Data came from immunoSEQ multiplex PCR; TCRdb stores just in-frame clones and leaves some out. The table has some 170,000 clones, 78% seen once. The sequenced material came from PBMCs or T cells enriched from blood (not recorded which). Source of these receptors: a woman aged 45 to 65 who had recovered from COVID-19.

This clone was seen only a few times. The chain uses TRBV21-1 and TRBJ2-7; no check of the table's D call, TRBD2, against the DNA was made. TRBV21-1 represents a pseudogene. The CDR3 is 16 amino acids. The CDR3 reads CASSKVPARGHYEQYF. As DNA, the CDR3 is TGTGCCAGCAGCAAAGTTCCAGCACGCGGCCACTACGAGCAGTACTTC.

The rearrangement uses TRBV3-1 (or the pseudogene TRBV3-2) and TRBJ2-3; TRBD2 matches at 9 bases. CDR1 and CDR2 from the germline V gene are LGHDT and YNNKEL (reference sequence). After removal of 3 bases from V and 7 bases from J, the junction contained 5 bases not matched to a gene. The CDR3 sequence is 14 residues long. The CDR3 is CASSQVAGANTQYF. The CDR3 DNA is TGTGCCAGCAGCCAGGTAGCGGGAGCGAATACGCAGTATTTT.

This rearrangement joins TRBV11-2 to TRBJ2-1; 7 bases map to TRBD1. Germline V lookup: CDR1 SGHAT, CDR2 FQNNGV. The CDR3 is made up of 14 amino acids. The junction had 6 bases not matched to a gene; V was cut back by 6 bases and J by 4 bases. This CDR3 reads CASSSGTVYNEQFF. As DNA, the CDR3 is TGTGCCAGCAGTTCCGGGACAGTATACAATGAGCAGTTCTTC.

This chain connects TRBV4-3 to TRBJ1-2, with a tentative D call TRBD1 (5 bases). This CDR3 has 15 residues. Germline V gives CDR1 LGHNA, CDR2 YSLEER. Trimming cost V 0 bases and J 2 bases, with 10 bases left between them. CDR3 bases: TGCGCCAGCAGCCAAGAAATCAGGGAAAACTATGGCTACACCTTC. Its translation is CASSQEIRENYGYTF.